This passage covers 7 T cell receptor beta chains from one sample sequenced in a study of T cell responses to AZD1222 COVID-19 vaccine. TCRdb keeps only in-frame clones here, not all; method: immunoSEQ multiplex PCR. The table records about 140,000 clones, more than 85% of them present only once. Sequenced material: peripheral blood, taken on day 0 of MenACWY control vaccination. These receptors came from an adult in good health.

The sample holds one count of this clone. The CDR3 is CASSYSIQGERRNTIYF. Here the CDR3 DNA reads TGTGCCAGCAGTTACTCGATTCAGGGGGAGCGAAGAAACACCATATATTTT. The rearrangement links TRBV6-2 or TRBV6-3 to TRBJ1-3, with TRBD1 matching over 7 bases. Looked up from germline, CDR1 is MNHEY and CDR2 is SVGEGT. The ends lost 0 bases at V and 5 bases at J; junction bases unmatched: 10. The CDR3 has 17 amino acids.

About this clone: At one end the junction does not follow the germline gene, possibly because of a read error. V usage is TRBV10-2 and J usage is TRBJ2-3; TRBD1 might be the D (6 bases). The CDR3 has 15 residues. Germline CDR1 and CDR2: WSHSY and SAAADI. The CDR3 reads CTSSDLGGATDTQYF. CDR3 nucleotide sequence: TGCACCAGCAGTGACTTAGGGGGAGCAACAGATACGCAGTATTTT.

This chain joins TRBV7-9 and TRBJ1-1; D gene uncertain. Trimming left V 5 bases short and J 13 bases short, with 17 bases between. This CDR3 has 12 amino acids. The germline gives CDR1 SEHNR, CDR2 FQNEAQ (reference sequence). CDR3 loop: CASSGPFKKSFF. CDR3 DNA: TGTGCCAGCAGCGGACCGTTTAAGAAAAGTTTCTTT.

The chain carries TRBV7-2 and TRBJ2-1, with D maybe TRBD1 (6 bases). V lost 1 base and J 6 bases, leaving 13 bases between the germline ends. In germline, CDR1 is SGHTA, CDR2 FQGNSA. This CDR3 is built from 15 residues. In nucleotides, the CDR3 is TGTGCCAGCAGCTTAGGTCCAGGGGTCGGCAATGAGCAGTTCTTC. The encoded protein is CASSLGPGVGNEQFF. Full variable domain (outside the CDR3, taken from reference TRBV7-2 and TRBJ2-1): GAGVSQSPSNKVTEKGKDVELRCDPISGHTALYWYRQSLGQGLEFLIYFQGNSAPDKSGLPSDRFSAERTGGSVSTLTIQRTQQEDSAVYLCASSLGPGVGNEQFFGPGTRLTVL.

The CDR3: CATSDSGTGSSYEQYF. The DNA for the CDR3 is TGTGCCACCAGTGACTCGGGGACAGGGAGTTCCTACGAGCAGTACTTC. The chain has TRBV24-1 and TRBJ2-7, with TRBD1 identical over 9 bases. CDR3 size: 16 residues. CDR1 is KGHDR, CDR2 SFDVKD, per germline. V was clipped by 4 bases and J by 1 base; unmatched bases: 7.

The gene calls are TRBV6-5 and TRBJ2-2; TRBD1 is a possible D gene (6 bases). The CDR3 has 14 amino acids. From germline, CDR1 is MNHEY and CDR2 SVGAGI. V dropped 5 bases and J dropped 5 bases, with 12 bases sitting between them. CDR3 sequence (DNA): TGTGCCAGCAGTCCATACAGGGTAACCGGGGAGCTGTTTTTT. Residues: CASSPYRVTGELFF.

CDR3 residues: CASSMGQGVLGYTF. CDR3 coding DNA: TGCGCCAGCAGCATGGGACAGGGTGTTTTGGGCTACACCTTC. This chain connects TRBV5-1 to TRBJ1-2; TRBD1 aligns across 9 bases. The germline gives CDR1 SGHRS, CDR2 YFSETQ. The J segment lost 8 bases and the V segment lost 4 bases, leaving 9 bases of the junction unmatched. CDR3 length: 14 residues.